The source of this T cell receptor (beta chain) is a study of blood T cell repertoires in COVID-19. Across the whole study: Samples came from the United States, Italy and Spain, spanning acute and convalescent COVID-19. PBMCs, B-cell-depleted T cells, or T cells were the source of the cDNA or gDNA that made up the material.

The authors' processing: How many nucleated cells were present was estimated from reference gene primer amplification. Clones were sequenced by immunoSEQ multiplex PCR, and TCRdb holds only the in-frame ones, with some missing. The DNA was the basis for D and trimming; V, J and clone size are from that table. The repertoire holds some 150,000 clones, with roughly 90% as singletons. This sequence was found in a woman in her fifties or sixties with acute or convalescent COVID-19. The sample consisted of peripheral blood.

The CDR3 DNA follows: TGTGCCAGCAGGGGGGGTAGCGGGAGCACCGGGGAGCTGTTTTTT. Translating it yields CASRGGSGSTGELFF. The chain links TRBV2 to TRBJ2-2, with 9 nucleotides matching TRBD2. This CDR3 has 15 amino acids. Trimming at V came to 6 bases and at J to 4 bases, leaving 6 bases not matched to a gene. CDR1 SNHLY and CDR2 FYNNEI come from the germline V gene.